This T cell receptor (beta chain) was captured by sequencing in a study of metastatic and nonmetastatic thyroid tumors (dated by TCRdb to the early 2020s). Turning to the overall study: For patients with malignant and with benign thyroid disease, the researchers compared repertoires between peripheral blood samples and tumor or nodule tissue samples.

General conclusions and limits of the study: TCR beta diversity was reported as significantly higher in malignant tumors than in benign nodules, in both blood and tumor samples.

From the cysteine through the phenylalanine, the CDR3 covers 14 amino acids. Only CDR3 DNA is held: 42 bases, read in frame from base 1. Via the germline V gene, CDR1 is KGHSH and CDR2 LQKENI. V loses 3 bases at its end and J loses 2 bases; junction bases beyond the gene matches: 3. The library was made by PCR. The data were produced on an Illumina HiSeq 4000. High-throughput sequencing was used to profile the CDR3 region of the TCR beta-chain in every patient. As for the authors' bioinformatics: A classifier to discriminate distant-metastatic papillary thyroid cancer patients was built from CDR3 differences across clinicopathological groups. Repertoire diversity was assessed with the Shannon index, and tumor-blood repertoire similarity with the Morisita-Horn index. The public reads were quality trimmed at Q25 with fastp and then assembled into clones with MiXCR by TCRdb, keeping productive beta chains. The V and J calls were not made by the authors but by TCRdb's processing. The sample table holds more than 40,000 clones, of which roughly 15% were seen once. About 20% of the sample lies in the top ten.

No patient had received any treatment before thyroid surgery. Using T-cell receptor beta sequencing, the researchers looked back retrospectively at clinical samples from patients, gathered between about 2012 and 2019. This clone was seen many times. What this receptor recognizes is not known. Base-call qualities are not available, and no considerably larger clone is one nucleotide away. The chain employs TRBV18 and TRBJ2-7, with TRBD2 matching 8 junction bases. The sequence came from a female donor with papillary thyroid cancer or a benign thyroid nodule (not recorded which). Some clones in this sample may be carry-over from other donors' samples. The sequenced material came from blood. The CDR3 protein: CASSPRGAPYEQYF. The sequenced DNA is TGTGCCAGCTCACCGCGGGGGGCCCCCTACGAGCAGTACTTC.